The present TCR beta chain was sequenced within a study of relationships among human T cell subsets (dated by TCRdb to 2010 to 2012). For the wider study: The study sequenced eight distinct T cell populations from blood: pan T, CD8 cytotoxic, regulatory, Th1, Th2, naive plus transitional, activated and memory cells. Points the paper makes about the study in general: Over 55% of CD8+ cytotoxic sequences were found to belong to clones with over 100 reads, whereas few such clones were observed in the regulatory and Th2 subsets. The substantial sharing of CDR3s among Th1, Th2 and regulatory T cells was interpreted as suggesting that cell fate choices are stochastic. Across the seven subsets, no statistically significant differences turned up in V, D and J usage, CDR3 length, or N-nucleotide additions. A CD4+CD8+ double-positive population could not be ruled out by the bead-based sorting.

Including the terminal cysteine and phenylalanine, the CDR3 comprises 14 residues. The CDR3 DNA has 42 bases and is translated from base 1. Here V drops 4 bases and J drops 6 bases, and the junction holds 6 bases not matched to any gene. Details on this clonotype: This receptor's antigen is unknown. Base-call qualities are not available, and no considerably larger clone is one nucleotide away.

Starting from positively selected CD4+ cells, anti-CD25 beads were used to select CD4+CD25+ regulatory T cells. To isolate the T cell subsets, Miltenyi superparamagnetic beads coated with subset-specific monoclonal antibodies were used. Peripheral blood was used as the source from which all T cell populations were isolated. Mononuclear cells were obtained from whole blood by Ficoll separation, and monocytes were then depleted with anti-CD14 microbeads. Right after isolation, the cell populations were resuspended in RNAprotect reagent. Library preparation used multiplex PCR. Sequencing instrument: 454 GS FLX. TCR alpha and beta CDR3 regions were amplified from mRNA by semiquantitative ARM-PCR. In ARM-PCR, tagged nested gene-specific primers were used first, and communal superprimers then performed exponential amplification. Nested primers were removed by exonuclease before the second amplification round on first-round PCR products. Sequencing of the amplicons was performed on the 454 platform, which allows millions of DNA fragments to be sequenced rapidly without cloning bias. A read mappable to both V and J germline segments was defined as an effective read. Processing in the source paper ran as follows. IRmap, which uses pyromap, a Smith-Waterman modification adapted to 454 sequencing errors, was used to assign reads to germline V, D and J segments. D-beta assignments were filtered with cutoffs set at the 99th percentile of alignment scores obtained from simulated random sequences. CDR3 was defined as the amino acids lying between the conserved V-segment Y[YFLI]C motif and the J-segment [FW]GXGT motif. Repertoire diversity was estimated with a compound Poisson process model previously applied to large-scale EST data. A procedure for detecting cross-contamination was applied so that sample contamination could be argued against as the origin of shared CDR3s. Using fastp at Q25 and MiXCR, TCRdb reprocessed the public reads and kept productive beta chains. Rows merge per CDR3 protein into single entries with the most common DNA and genes. The V and J calls come from TCRdb's annotation, not from the publication. Here the sample has 11,000 to 15,000 distinct CDR3 sequences; 50% to 75% occur a single time. The ten largest clones capture roughly 1.9% of the sample.

The sequence derives from a man aged 40-49 years in good health. The sample was Tregs sorted from blood. The V and J segments used are TRBV12-3 or TRBV12-4 and TRBJ1-5, and TRBD1 aligns with 7 junction nucleotides. The DNA is TGTGCCAGCAGTTCCGGGACAGTGAGTCAGCCCCAGCATTTT. Its product reads: CASSSGTVSQPQHF.